Listed below are T cell receptor beta chains from one sample, sequenced in a study of T-cell reconstitution after alpha-beta-depleted transplantation in children. A single record per CDR3 protein comes from TCRdb applying MiXCR to the PCR reads. The repertoire includes hundreds of thousands of distinct CDR3 sequences, 10% to 15% of them detected once, and roughly 0.77% sits in the top ten. Sequences were derived from PBMCs, sampled before TCRalphabeta/CD19-depleted stem cell transplant. These receptors came from a girl aged 2-10 years with congenital amegakaryocytic thrombocytopenia, due to receive a stem cell transplant. CDR3s leave out the opening cysteine and the closing phenylalanine or tryptophan. D genes are given only for firm matches.

>TRBD2|TRBJ2-3|TRBV12-3/TRBV12-4
ASTRLAGGLTDTQY
>-|TRBJ1-1|TRBV7-9
ASSLGTEEAF
>-|TRBJ2-1|TRBV5-1
ASSLGLRDNEQF
>-|TRBJ2-7|TRBV12-3/TRBV12-4
ASSLVAGTQKRPYEQY
>-|TRBJ2-7|TRBV14
ASSRRGNEQY
>TRBD1|TRBJ2-1|TRBV7-9
ASSFPTGRGYNEQF
>-|TRBJ2-1|TRBV4-1
ASSQGLGTFNEQF
>TRBD1|TRBJ2-2|TRBV24-1
ATTSTGASTGELF
>-|TRBJ2-1|TRBV5-1
ASSLGAGYEF
>-|TRBJ2-3|TRBV11-1
ASSLPPEVAGTWGYTQY
>-|TRBJ1-1|TRBV7-2
ASSLSPYGGLNTEAF